This T cell receptor beta chain is drawn from a study of human T cells and chemical hapten exposure. Each CDR3 protein is one row after TCRdb ran MiXCR on the RACE reads. This table has 280,000 or so distinct CDR3 sequences, approximately 8% appearing once. Documented time point: pre-sensitization, week 0. The treatment was: therapeutic diphenylcyclopropenone sensitization with weekly scalp DPC. The V end was cut by 6 bases, the J end by 5 bases, with 8 bases between. Germline values: CDR1 MDHEN, CDR2 SYDVKM. The CDR3 sequence is 13 residues long. The sample consisted of whole blood, taken in connection with sensitization to the hapten diphenylcyclopropenone (DPC). This sequence was found in a man aged 18 to 29 with alopecia areata. Some clones in this sample may be carry-over from other donors' samples. J is TRBJ1-6 and V is TRBV28, with D uncertain. Here the CDR3 DNA reads TGTGCCAGCAGACAGATTGATAATTCACCCCTCCACTTT. It encodes CASRQIDNSPLHF.